A single sample is the source of the 17 T cell receptor beta chains below, sequenced in a study of T cells expressing NK-cell markers. TCRdb reprocessed the 5' RACE reads and keeps a single row for each CDR3 protein, giving no DNA. The table for this sample gives about 170,000 distinct CDR3 sequences. The specimen was blood T cells: a sorted CD56 or NKG2C T cell subset, CD4+ or CD8+ T cells, or bulk PBMC T cells (not recorded which). These receptors were taken from a man aged 18-75 years in good health.

The CDR3 loop reads CASSPGPHGYGYTF. This chain connects TRBV3-1 to TRBJ1-2; the D call from TCRdb, TRBD1, cannot be confirmed without DNA. CDR1 and CDR2 from the germline V gene are LGHDT and YNNKEL (reference sequence). The CDR3 has 14 residues.

The CDR3 is CASSPTGSSNEKLFF. The chain recombines TRBV7-3 with TRBJ1-4; TCRdb calls TRBD1, which cannot be checked without DNA. CDR3 size: 15 residues. Germline V gene sequence: CDR1 SGHTA, CDR2 FQGTGA.

The gene calls are TRBV6-4 and TRBJ2-1; TCRdb's D gene call, TRBD2, goes unchecked for lack of DNA. The CDR3 totals 15 residues. Germline CDR1 reads MRHNA; CDR2 reads SNTAGT. This CDR3 is CASSVGSGGPNEQFF.

The V call is TRBV4-2, the J call TRBJ1-1; TCRdb gives TRBD1 as the D gene, but with no DNA this cannot be confirmed. Per germline, CDR1 LGHNA and CDR2 YNFKEQ. The CDR3 has 17 residues. CDR3: CASSQRQGVVGNTEAFF.

V is TRBV7-8 and J is TRBJ2-1; absent DNA, TCRdb's TRBD1 call cannot be checked. Germline V gives CDR1 SGHVS, CDR2 FQNEAQ. The CDR3 runs to 19 residues. The CDR3 is CASSLRTGSLSGSYNEQFF.

This rearrangement joins TRBV7-6 to TRBJ1-1. Germline CDR1 is SGHVS and CDR2 is FNYEAQ. This CDR3 spans 15 amino acids. The CDR3 region is CASTKWRGRHTEAFF.

The V call is TRBV18, the J call TRBJ2-1; TCRdb's D gene call, TRBD2, goes unchecked for lack of DNA. This CDR3 has 15 residues. CDR1 is KGHSH and CDR2 is LQKENI in the germline V gene. CDR3: CASSPDYPGGCEQFF.

The V call is TRBV7-9, the J call TRBJ2-3. The CDR3 runs to 14 residues. Germline V gene lookup returns CDR1 SEHNR and CDR2 FQNEAQ (reference sequence). CDR3 loop: CASSLALGSLTQYF.

J is TRBJ2-7 and V is TRBV15; TCRdb's D gene call, TRBD1, goes unchecked for lack of DNA. The CDR3 is 17 amino acids. The V gene's germline CDR1 is LNHNV and CDR2 YYDKDF (reference sequence). CDR3 residues: CATSRVGGLPVSDEQYF.

The J gene is TRBJ2-7, the V gene TRBV25-1; TCRdb's D call of TRBD2 is untestable without DNA. This CDR3 spans 13 amino acids. In germline, CDR1 is MGHDK, CDR2 SYGVNS. CDR3 loop: CASDSGDSYEQYF.

The genes are TRBV7-3 and TRBJ1-1; TCRdb's assignment of TRBD1 cannot be checked, as there is no DNA. The CDR3 loop spans 15 amino acids. Germline lookup yields CDR1 SGHTA and CDR2 FQGTGA. This chain's CDR3 is CASSFDGTFDTEAFF.

This chain links TRBV2 with TRBJ2-1. The CDR3 runs to 15 residues. The V gene's germline CDR1 is SNHLY and CDR2 FYNNEI. The CDR3 loop reads CASRDPWNPYNEQFF. Supplemented by reference TRBV2 and TRBJ2-1, the full variable domain reads EPEVTQTPSHQVTQMGQEVILRCVPISNHLYFYWYRQILGQKVEFLVSFYNNEISEKSEIFDDQFSVERPDGSNFTLKIRSTKLEDSAMYFCASRDPWNPYNEQFFGPGTRLTVL.

The CDR3 spells CASSTSGFNEQFF. The chain recombines TRBV19 with TRBJ2-1. The CDR3 is made up of 13 amino acids. Germline-derived CDR1 and CDR2 are LNHDA and SQIVND (reference sequence).

V usage is TRBV19 and J usage is TRBJ2-3. Germline V lookup: CDR1 LNHDA, CDR2 SQIVND (reference sequence). The CDR3 is 13 amino acids. This CDR3 is CASSGFFTDTQYF.

The chain carries TRBV20-1 and TRBJ1-1. CDR1 DFQATT and CDR2 SNEGSKA come from the germline V gene (reference sequence). This CDR3 is built from 14 residues. CDR3 residues: CSARGNPEGTEAFF.

This chain uses TRBV20-1 with TRBJ2-7; TCRdb gives TRBD2 as the D gene, but with no DNA this cannot be confirmed. Germline CDR1 and CDR2: DFQATT and SNEGSKA (reference sequence). This CDR3 spans 13 amino acids. The CDR3 sequence: CSARMRASYEQYF.

J is TRBJ1-1 and V is TRBV7-2. The V gene's germline CDR1 is SGHTA and CDR2 FQGNSA. CDR3 length equals 14 residues. This CDR3 reads CASSLVSVNTEAFF.